The text below deals with one T cell receptor (beta chain). The source of the sample is a study of blood T cell repertoires in COVID-19. The repertoire was sequenced with immunoSEQ multiplex PCR; TCRdb's copy has only in-frame clones and lacks some. The sample holds approximately 350,000 clones, around 91% seen once. The V gene's germline CDR1 is SGHAT and CDR2 FQNNGV. The CDR3 consists of 14 residues. V was pared by 5 bases and J by 6 bases, with 14 bases between. Sequenced: peripheral blood. The receptor was derived from a woman aged 18-29 years who had recovered from COVID-19. The chain has TRBV11-2 and TRBJ2-1; perhaps TRBD2 as D (7 bases). The CDR3 bases are TGTGCCAGCAGCGGGAGGGGGTTAAGCAATGAGCAGTTCTTC. Amino acids: CASSGRGLSNEQFF.